Listed below are T cell receptor beta chains from one sample, sequenced in a study of blood T cell repertoires in COVID-19. Using immunoSEQ multiplex PCR, the repertoire was profiled, and TCRdb retains in-frame clones only, with some absent. The sample has 25,000 or so clones, around 95% seen once. Sequencing was done on a sample of peripheral blood. The receptor set was obtained from a human donor with active COVID-19. The donor label of this sample is uncertain. Both conserved end residues are part of each CDR3. Each record gives: J gene, clone size, V gene, D gene, CDR3 protein, CDR3 DNA. D genes are given only for firm matches. Part of the rows lack a size; the others show once, few, many or a class for expanded clones.

>TRBJ2-1|NA|TRBV30|TRBD1
CAWGGQGELEQFF
TGTGCCTGGGGGGGACAGGGGGAGTTGGAGCAGTTCTTC
>TRBJ1-5|NA|TRBV2|NA
CASSVREGSQPQHF
TGTGCCAGCAGTGTCAGGGAAGGTAGCCAGCCCCAGCATTTT
>TRBJ2-2|NA|TRBV3-1/TRBV3-2|NA
CASSQERIGELFF
TGTGCCAGCAGCCAAGAGAGAATCGGGGAGCTGTTTTTT
>TRBJ1-1|NA|TRBV18|NA
CASSPRENTEAFF
TGTGCCAGCTCACCACGAGAGAACACTGAAGCTTTCTTT
>TRBJ1-4|NA|TRBV5-5|TRBD1
CASSPSGQGGEKLFF
TGTGCCAGCAGCCCAAGCGGACAGGGGGGGGAAAAACTGTTTTTT
>TRBJ1-2|NA|TRBV6-1|NA
CASSETRGAYGYTF
TGTGCCAGCAGTGAAACTCGGGGAGCCTATGGCTACACCTTC
>TRBJ1-5|NA|TRBV10-3|TRBD1
CAISGQGGNQPQHF
TGTGCCATCAGTGGACAGGGAGGTAATCAGCCCCAGCATTTT
>TRBJ2-3|NA|TRBV6-6|NA
CASNWGLLTTQYF
TGTGCCTCCAACTGGGGGCTGCTCACTACGCAGTATTTT
>TRBJ1-3|few|TRBV4-1|NA
CASSQPGTGNTIYF
TGCGCCAGCAGCCAACCGGGAACTGGAAACACCATATATTTT
>TRBJ2-4|NA|TRBV3-1/TRBV3-2|NA
CASSRQDGKNIQYF
TGTGCCAGCAGCCGACAGGATGGCAAAAACATTCAGTACTTC
>TRBJ2-7|NA|TRBV5-1|TRBD2
CASRTVTGTSDEQYF
TGCGCCAGCAGGACGGTGACCGGGACTAGCGACGAGCAGTACTTC
>TRBJ1-1|NA|TRBV28|NA
CASSQTANTEAFF
TGTGCCAGCAGTCAGACAGCTAACACTGAAGCTTTCTTT
>TRBJ1-2|few|TRBV7-9|TRBD1
CASSRGRTGGSDGYTF
TGTGCCAGCAGCCGAGGACGGACAGGGGGCTCAGATGGCTACACCTTC
>TRBJ2-1|NA|TRBV7-9|TRBD2
CASSLPGLAGATHEQFF
TGTGCCAGCAGCTTACCGGGACTAGCGGGAGCTACCCATGAGCAGTTCTTC
>TRBJ2-3|NA|TRBV4-3|TRBD2
CASSGGASTDTQYF
TGCGCCAGCTCCGGGGGGGCCTCAACAGATACGCAGTATTTT
>TRBJ2-3|NA|TRBV4-2|NA
CASSPRGGDTQYF
TGTGCCAGCAGCCCCCGGGGTGGAGATACGCAGTATTTT
>TRBJ2-1|NA|TRBV27|TRBD2
CASYGLADNEQFF
TGTGCCAGCTACGGACTAGCGGACAATGAGCAGTTCTTC